The clone carrying this TCR beta chain was found once. Its target is unknown. Here immunoSEQ multiplex PCR was the method, and the copy in TCRdb shows in-frame clones only, minus some. The sample carries 11,000 to 15,000 clones, roughly 88% recorded once. The ends lost 6 bases at V and 1 base at J; junction bases unmatched: 4. CDR1 and CDR2 (germline): MDHEN, SYDVKM. This CDR3 region has 14 residues. This record belongs to a study of PD-1 blockade in mismatch repair-deficient tumors. Study background: All were previously treated, progressing patients with around 12 mismatch repair-deficient cancer types. Findings and limits, study-wide: Rapid post-treatment expansion, then contraction, generally preceding radiologic response, marked tumor-resident clones.

Every patient had mismatch repair deficiency by PCR or immunohistochemistry. TCR sequencing covered a few patients who responded to pembrolizumab. Sequences were derived from PBMCs, sampled less than 15 weeks after starting pembrolizumab. The TCR was taken from an adult with mismatch repair-deficient cancer. V usage is TRBV28 and J usage is TRBJ1-2; 8 bases agree with TRBD1. The CDR3 is CASSLDRVNYGYTF. The CDR3 nucleotides read TGTGCCAGCAGCCTGGACAGGGTTAACTATGGCTACACCTTC.